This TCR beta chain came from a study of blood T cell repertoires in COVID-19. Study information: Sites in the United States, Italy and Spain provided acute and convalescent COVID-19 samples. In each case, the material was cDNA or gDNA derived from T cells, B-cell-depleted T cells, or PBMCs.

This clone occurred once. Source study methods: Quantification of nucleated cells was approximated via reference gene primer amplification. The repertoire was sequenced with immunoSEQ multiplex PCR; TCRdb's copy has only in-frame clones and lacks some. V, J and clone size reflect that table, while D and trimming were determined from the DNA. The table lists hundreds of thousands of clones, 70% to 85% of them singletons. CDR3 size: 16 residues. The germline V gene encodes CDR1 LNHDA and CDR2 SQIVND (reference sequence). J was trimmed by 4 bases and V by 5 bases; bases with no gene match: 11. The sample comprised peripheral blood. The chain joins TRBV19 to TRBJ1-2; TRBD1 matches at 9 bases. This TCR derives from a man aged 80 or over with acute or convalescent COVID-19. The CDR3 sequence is CASSVGSQGAVYGYTF. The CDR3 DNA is TGTGCCAGTAGTGTAGGCTCACAGGGGGCTGTCTATGGCTACACCTTC. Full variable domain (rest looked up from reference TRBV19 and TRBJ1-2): DGGITQSPKYLFRKEGQNVTLSCEQNLNHDAMYWYRQDPGQGLRLIYYSQIVNDFQKGDIAEGYSVSREKKESFPLTVTSAQKNPTAFYLCASSVGSQGAVYGYTFGSGTRLTVV.